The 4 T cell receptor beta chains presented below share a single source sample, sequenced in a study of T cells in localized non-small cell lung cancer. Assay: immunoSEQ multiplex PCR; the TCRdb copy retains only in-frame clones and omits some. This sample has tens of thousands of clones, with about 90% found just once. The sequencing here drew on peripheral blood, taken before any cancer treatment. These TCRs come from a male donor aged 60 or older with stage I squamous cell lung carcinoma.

The CDR3 bases are TGCGCCAGCACCCGGACTAGCGGCTACAATGAGCAGTTCTTC. Amino acids: CASTRTSGYNEQFF. The chain links TRBV5-1 to TRBJ2-1; TRBD2 matches at 10 bases. CDR3 length equals 14 residues. Germline trimming cut 6 bases from V and 3 bases from J; bases unmatched to any gene: 3. CDR1 and CDR2 from the germline V gene are SGHRS and YFSETQ.

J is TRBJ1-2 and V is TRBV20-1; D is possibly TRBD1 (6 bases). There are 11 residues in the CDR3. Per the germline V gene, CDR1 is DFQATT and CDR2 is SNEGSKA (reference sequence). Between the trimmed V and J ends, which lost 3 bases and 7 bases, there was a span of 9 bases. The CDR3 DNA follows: TGCAGTGCTAGTGACAGGCCTGGCTACACCTTC. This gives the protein CSASDRPGYTF.

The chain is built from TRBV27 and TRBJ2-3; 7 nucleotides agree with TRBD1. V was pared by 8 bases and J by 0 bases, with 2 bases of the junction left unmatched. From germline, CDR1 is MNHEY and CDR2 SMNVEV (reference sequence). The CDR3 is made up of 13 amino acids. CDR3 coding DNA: TGTGCCAGCCGGACAGGCAGCACAGATACGCAGTATTTT. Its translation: CASRTGSTDTQYF.

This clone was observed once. The CDR3 here is CSFLDRGYEQYF. Here the CDR3 DNA reads TGCAGCTTCCTCGACAGGGGGTACGAGCAGTACTTC. The J gene is TRBJ2-7, the V gene TRBV29-1, with 9 nucleotides matching TRBD1. This CDR3 is 12 amino acids long. Germline CDR1 reads SQVTM; CDR2 reads ANQGSEA. V lost 8 bases, J lost 4 bases, and 6 bases stayed unmatched.